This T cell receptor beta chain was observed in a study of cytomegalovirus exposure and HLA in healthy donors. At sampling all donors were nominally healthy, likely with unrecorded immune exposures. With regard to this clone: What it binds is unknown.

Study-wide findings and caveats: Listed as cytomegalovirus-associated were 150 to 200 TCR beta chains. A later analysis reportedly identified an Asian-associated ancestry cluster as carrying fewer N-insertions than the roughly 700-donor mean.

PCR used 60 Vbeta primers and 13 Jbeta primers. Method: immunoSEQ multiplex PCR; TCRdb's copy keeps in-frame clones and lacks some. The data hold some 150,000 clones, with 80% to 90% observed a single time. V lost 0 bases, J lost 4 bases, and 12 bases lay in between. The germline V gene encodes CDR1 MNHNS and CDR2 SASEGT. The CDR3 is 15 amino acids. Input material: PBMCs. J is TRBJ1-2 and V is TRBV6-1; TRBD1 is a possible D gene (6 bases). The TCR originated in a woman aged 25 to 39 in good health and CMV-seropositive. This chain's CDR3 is CASSEAFGGPYGYTF. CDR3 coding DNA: TGTGCCAGCAGTGAAGCCTTCGGGGGGCCCTATGGCTACACCTTC.